These 29 T cell receptor beta chains came from one sample sequenced in a study of STAT3 mutations in large granular lymphocyte leukemia. TCRdb keeps only in-frame clones here, not all; method: immunoSEQ multiplex PCR. The sample shows roughly 46,000 clones, about 81% of them seen only once. Antigens for these TCRs are unknown. Points from the study as a whole: Every T-LGLL patient had at least one immunodominant TCRbeta clonotype.

The source material was PBMCs. Every receptor here comes from a human donor with T large granular lymphocyte leukemia. Some clones in this sample may be carry-over from other donors' samples.

This chain joins TRBV10-2 and TRBJ2-7; D may match TRBD1 or TRBD2 (6 bases each). Germline V gives CDR1 WSHSY, CDR2 SAAADI. V was pared by 7 bases and J by 2 bases, with 18 bases between. This CDR3 spans 15 amino acids. The CDR3 protein is CASNPGQGRTYEQYV. The CDR3 nucleotides read TGCGCCAGCAACCCGGGGCAGGGGAGGACCTACGAGCAGTACGTC.

This clone has only a few counts. This chain joins TRBV10-3 and TRBJ1-1; D uncertain. CDR1 is ENHRY, CDR2 SYGVKD, per germline. Trimming removed 8 bases at V and 1 base at J, with 5 bases between. The CDR3 spans 11 residues. CDR3: CAIGENTEAFF. The CDR3 DNA reads as TGTGCCATCGGGGAGAACACTGAAGCTTTCTTT.

J is TRBJ1-1 and V is TRBV7-9; D is uncertain. The CDR3 runs to 14 residues. Germline values: CDR1 SEHNR, CDR2 FQNEAQ (reference sequence). Trimming shortened V by 1 base and J by 1 base, and 7 bases separated the two germline ends. CDR3 DNA sequence: TGTGCCAGCAGCTTAGACAGCAAGAACACTGAAGCTTTCTTT. Translating it yields CASSLDSKNTEAFF.

DNA for the CDR3: TGTGCCAGCAATGGTCGGGGAGCTGGCTACACCTTC. Its translation is CASNGRGAGYTF. J is TRBJ1-2 and V is TRBV28; D gene unclear. V was clipped by 7 bases and J by 7 bases, with 13 bases between them. Germline values: CDR1 MDHEN, CDR2 SYDVKM. This CDR3 is 12 amino acids long.

The chain carries TRBV5-1 and TRBJ1-2, with 7 positions matching TRBD1. Germline V CDR1 and CDR2: SGHRS, YFSETQ. V was pared by 4 bases and J by 4 bases, with 7 bases of the junction left unmatched. The CDR3 totals 14 residues. Written as DNA, the CDR3 is TGCGCCAGCAGCCGGGACAGTATTAGCTATGGCTACACCTTC. Its protein product is CASSRDSISYGYTF. Supplemented by reference TRBV5-1 and TRBJ1-2, the full variable domain reads KAGVTQTPRYLIKTRGQQVTLSCSPISGHRSVSWYQQTPGQGLQFLFEYFSETQRNKGNFPGRFSGRQFSNSRSEMNVSTLELGDSALYLCASSRDSISYGYTFGSGTRLTVV.

The chain employs TRBV11-2 and TRBJ1-2; D not resolved. The CDR3 extends over 12 amino acids. The V end lost 5 bases, the J end lost 7 bases, and 11 bases lay between the germline ends. The germline gives CDR1 SGHAT, CDR2 FQNNGV. The CDR3 region has the DNA TGTGCCAGCAGCCTAATCGCTTCTGGCTACACCTTC. As protein: CASSLIASGYTF.

This clone was seen only once. V is TRBV7-9 and J is TRBJ2-3; the D call may be TRBD1 or TRBD2 (5 bases each). V was shortened by 7 bases and J by 6 bases, with 23 bases between the two germline ends. The length of the CDR3 is 16 residues. Germline CDR1 SEHNR, CDR2 FQNEAQ (reference sequence). DNA of the CDR3: TGTGCCAGCACCCCCGGGGCGTTATTGGTTGTGGATACGCAGTATTTT. Residues: CASTPGALLVVDTQYF.

This chain joins TRBV5-1 and TRBJ1-4, with a possible D match to TRBD1 (5 bases). Germline V lookup: CDR1 SGHRS, CDR2 YFSETQ. This CDR3 is 15 amino acids long. Trimming left V 4 bases short and J 5 bases short, with 15 bases between. CDR3 nucleotides: TGCGCCAGCAGCGGGAGCAGGGACGCCAATGAAAAACTGTTTTTT. The encoded protein is CASSGSRDANEKLFF. Supplemented by reference TRBV5-1 and TRBJ1-4, the full variable domain reads KAGVTQTPRYLIKTRGQQVTLSCSPISGHRSVSWYQQTPGQGLQFLFEYFSETQRNKGNFPGRFSGRQFSNSRSEMNVSTLELGDSALYLCASSGSRDANEKLFFGSGTQLSVL.

This rearrangement joins TRBV6-1 to TRBJ1-6; 9 positions match TRBD1. The CDR3 is made up of 15 amino acids. Germline CDR1 reads MNHNS; CDR2 reads SASEGT. The V gene end was trimmed by 5 bases and the J gene end by 8 bases; junction bases not matched to a gene: 7. The CDR3 DNA reads as TGTGCCAGCAGTTCGGGACAGGGCACCCATTCACCCCTCCACTTT. This encodes CASSSGQGTHSPLHF.

This clone was observed a handful of times. CDR3: CATSRDGRGRTDTQYF. CDR3 in DNA: TGTGCCACCAGCAGAGATGGCCGGGGGCGAACAGATACGCAGTATTTT. The chain is built from TRBV15 and TRBJ2-3; the D gene could be TRBD1 or TRBD2 (6 bases each). The CDR3 covers 16 residues. From germline, CDR1 is LNHNV and CDR2 YYDKDF (reference sequence). Trimming removed 0 bases at V and 3 bases at J, with 13 bases between.

This clone has just one count. The V gene is TRBV7-9, the J gene TRBJ1-2; 9 bases fit TRBD1. Germline lookup yields CDR1 SEHNR and CDR2 FQNEAQ (reference sequence). The CDR3 is made up of 15 amino acids. The J segment lost 8 bases and the V segment lost 5 bases, leaving 12 bases of the junction unmatched. Written as DNA, the CDR3 is TGTGCCAGCAGCCGTATTGACAGGGGGAGTGAGGGCTACACCTTC. Amino acid sequence: CASSRIDRGSEGYTF.

This sequence joins TRBV25-1 and TRBJ2-3; 14 bases agree with TRBD2. Germline loops: CDR1 MGHDK, CDR2 SYGVNS. The V gene end was trimmed by 8 bases and the J gene end by 6 bases; junction bases not matched to a gene: 4. This CDR3 comprises 14 residues. DNA for the CDR3: TGTGCCAGCGGACTAGCGGGGGGCCATGATACGCAGTATTTT. Its protein is CASGLAGGHDTQYF.

This clone was seen only once. The chain couples TRBV27 to TRBJ1-1; 8 nucleotides line up with TRBD1. Germline V gives CDR1 MNHEY, CDR2 SMNVEV (reference sequence). V trimming: 3 bases; J trimming: 5 bases; junction bases outside the gene matches: 2. The CDR3 contains 13 residues. Here the CDR3 reads CASSFGTGTEAFF. The CDR3 coding sequence is TGTGCCAGCAGTTTCGGGACAGGTACTGAAGCTTTCTTT.

The chain uses TRBV18 and TRBJ2-6, with TRBD1 identical over 7 bases. CDR1 is KGHSH and CDR2 is LQKENI in the germline V gene. After removal of 4 bases from V and 0 bases from J, the junction contained 12 bases not matched to a gene. The CDR3 runs to 19 residues. DNA for the CDR3: TGTGCCAGCTCACAACTCCCGGGACAGCTTAGCTCTGGGGCCAACGTCCTGACTTTC. It specifies CASSQLPGQLSSGANVLTF.

This clone was observed a single time. The chain is built from TRBV7-9 and TRBJ2-3; D possibly uses TRBD1 or TRBD2 (6 bases each). The CDR3 extends over 14 amino acids. Deletions cut 5 bases from V and 4 bases from J, with 13 bases between. Germline V CDR1 and CDR2: SEHNR, FQNEAQ (reference sequence). The CDR3 coding sequence is TGTGCCAGCAGCGTCAACAGGGAGGCAGATACGCAGTATTTT. It translates to CASSVNREADTQYF.

This chain connects TRBV28 to TRBJ1-1; D is ambiguous. CDR1 is MDHEN and CDR2 is SYDVKM in the germline V gene. The length of the CDR3 is 14 residues. V lost 5 bases and J lost 4, with 14 bases in between. Here the CDR3 reads CASSLAPKGTEAFF. CDR3 sequence (DNA): TGTGCCAGCAGTCTGGCCCCTAAGGGCACTGAAGCTTTCTTT. Based on the CDR3 plus reference TRBV28 and TRBJ1-1, the full variable domain is DVKVTQSSRYLVKRTGEKVFLECVQDMDHENMFWYRQDPGLGLRLIYFSYDVKMKEKGDIPEGYSVSREKKERFSLILESASTNQTSMYLCASSLAPKGTEAFFGQGTRLTVV.

The rearrangement links TRBV5-1 to TRBJ2-2; no clear D. The V end lost 3 bases, the J end lost 6 bases, and 9 bases lay between the germline ends. Germline V gene lookup returns CDR1 SGHRS and CDR2 YFSETQ. This CDR3 region has 13 residues. Here the CDR3 DNA reads TGCGCCAGCAGCTCAACATCTGCCGGGGAGCTGTTTTTT. Translating it yields CASSSTSAGELFF. Drawing the rest from reference TRBV5-1 and TRBJ2-2, the complete variable domain is KAGVTQTPRYLIKTRGQQVTLSCSPISGHRSVSWYQQTPGQGLQFLFEYFSETQRNKGNFPGRFSGRQFSNSRSEMNVSTLELGDSALYLCASSSTSAGELFFGEGSRLTVL.

V usage is TRBV30 and J usage is TRBJ2-1; D remains unclear. Trimming left V 0 bases short and J 5 bases short, with 8 bases between. This CDR3 has 13 amino acids. CDR1 is GTSNPN and CDR2 is SVGIG in the germline V gene (reference sequence). The CDR3 bases are TGTGCCTGGAGTGTATCCGCCAACAATGAGCAGTTCTTC. Translation: CAWSVSANNEQFF.

This rearrangement joins TRBV6-5 to TRBJ1-2, with D possibly matching TRBD1 (5 bases). V lost 1 base, J lost 1 base, and 10 bases lay in between. Germline lookup yields CDR1 MNHEY and CDR2 SVGAGI. The CDR3 is made up of 15 amino acids. Here the CDR3 DNA reads TGTGCCAGCAGTTACTGGGCAGACAGTAACTATGGCTACACCTTC. Translating gives CASSYWADSNYGYTF.

Only a few counts were recorded for this clone. This chain connects TRBV4-2 to TRBJ1-4, with D possibly TRBD1 on 5 matching bases. The germline V gene has CDR1 LGHNA and CDR2 YNFKEQ. Trimming stripped 1 base from V and 8 bases from J, with 14 bases between. The CDR3 length is 15 residues. The CDR3 DNA reads as TGTGCCAGCAGCCAAGCACCCCCCGGGGGGGAAAAACTGTTTTTT. Encoded protein: CASSQAPPGGEKLFF.

This sequence joins TRBV2 and TRBJ1-6; D is uncertain. CDR3 length: 14 residues. Germline CDR1 is SNHLY and CDR2 is FYNNEI. The ends were cut back, 4 bases at V and 8 bases at J, with 12 bases in the middle. Here the CDR3 DNA reads TGTGCCAGCAGTGTGAAGGGAAATGATTCACCCCTCCACTTT. As protein: CASSVKGNDSPLHF.

The chain employs TRBV29-1 and TRBJ2-4; D possibly uses TRBD1 or TRBD2 (5 bases each). Germline CDR1 is SQVTM and CDR2 is ANQGSEA. Trimming took off 0 bases at V and 6 bases at J, with 15 bases between the two ends. There are 15 residues in the CDR3. DNA of the CDR3: TGCAGCGTTGAAGAAGGGGACGACGTAAGAAACATTCAGTACTTC. It yields the protein CSVEEGDDVRNIQYF.

The chain links TRBV25-1 to TRBJ2-1; 9 nucleotides match TRBD2. The germline V gene encodes CDR1 MGHDK and CDR2 SYGVNS. The CDR3 is 16 amino acids. V gave up 3 bases and J gave up 4 bases; unmatched junction bases: 7. This CDR3 is CASSEKSGGRYNEQFF. The CDR3, as DNA: TGTGCCAGCAGTGAGAAGAGCGGGGGGCGATACAATGAGCAGTTCTTC. The complete variable domain, with remaining parts taken from reference TRBV25-1 and TRBJ2-1, reads EADIYQTPRYLVIGTGKKITLECSQTMGHDKMYWYQQDPGMELHLIHYSYGVNSTEKGDLSSESTVSRIRTEHFPLTLESARPSHTSQYLCASSEKSGGRYNEQFFGPGTRLTVL.

CDR3 nucleotide sequence: TGTGCCACCAGCAGACCGAACGGACTAGCGGGATCCGACGAGCAGTACTTC. It specifies CATSRPNGLAGSDEQYF. V usage is TRBV15 and J usage is TRBJ2-7; 12 bases match TRBD2. The CDR3 runs 17 residues. Trimming took 2 bases from V and 5 from J; bases not matched to a gene: 10. Germline-derived CDR1 and CDR2 are LNHNV and YYDKDF (reference sequence).

The CDR3 loop reads CASSQAGLAGIGGTDTQYF. The CDR3 DNA reads TGTGCCAGCAGCCAAGCGGGCCTAGCGGGGATTGGGGGCACAGATACGCAGTATTTT. V is TRBV4-2 and J is TRBJ2-3, with 9 nucleotides matching TRBD2. The J segment lost 1 base and the V segment lost 1 base, leaving 12 bases of the junction unmatched. The CDR3 loop spans 19 amino acids. Germline CDR1 reads LGHNA; CDR2 reads YNFKEQ.

J is TRBJ2-1 and V is TRBV10-2; tentative D call: TRBD1 (5 bases). V shed 8 bases and J shed 9 bases, with 11 bases lying between them. The germline gives CDR1 WSHSY, CDR2 SAAADI. The CDR3 has 11 amino acids. Here the CDR3 reads CASGAVIEQFF. In DNA form, the CDR3 reads TGCGCCAGCGGGGCGGTAATTGAGCAGTTCTTC.

The chain employs TRBV11-3 and TRBJ2-3, with TRBD2 matching 8 bases. Looked up from germline, CDR1 is SGHNT and CDR2 is YENEEA. Trimming took 1 base from V and 2 from J; bases not matched to a gene: 5. This CDR3 has 16 amino acids. The CDR3 region is CASSLGAGGTTDTQYF. CDR3 nucleotides: TGTGCCAGCAGCTTAGGGGCGGGGGGCACCACAGATACGCAGTATTTT.

This rearrangement joins TRBV19 to TRBJ2-3; no definite D call. CDR1 and CDR2 from the germline V gene are LNHDA and SQIVND (reference sequence). Trimming took off 4 bases at V and 1 base at J, with 9 bases between the two ends. The CDR3 spans 14 residues. The chain's CDR3 is CASSNPWGTDTQYF. The CDR3 nucleotides read TGTGCCAGTAGTAATCCTTGGGGCACAGATACGCAGTATTTT.

The CDR3 is CASSLVRGLNTEAFF. The DNA for the CDR3 is TGTGCCAGCAGCTTGGTTCGGGGGCTGAACACTGAAGCTTTCTTT. This rearrangement joins TRBV5-6 to TRBJ1-1; D possibly corresponds to TRBD1 (6 bases). Germline assignment: CDR1 SGHDT and CDR2 YYEEEE. The CDR3 is 15 amino acids. V dropped 0 bases and J dropped 0 bases, with 9 bases sitting between them.